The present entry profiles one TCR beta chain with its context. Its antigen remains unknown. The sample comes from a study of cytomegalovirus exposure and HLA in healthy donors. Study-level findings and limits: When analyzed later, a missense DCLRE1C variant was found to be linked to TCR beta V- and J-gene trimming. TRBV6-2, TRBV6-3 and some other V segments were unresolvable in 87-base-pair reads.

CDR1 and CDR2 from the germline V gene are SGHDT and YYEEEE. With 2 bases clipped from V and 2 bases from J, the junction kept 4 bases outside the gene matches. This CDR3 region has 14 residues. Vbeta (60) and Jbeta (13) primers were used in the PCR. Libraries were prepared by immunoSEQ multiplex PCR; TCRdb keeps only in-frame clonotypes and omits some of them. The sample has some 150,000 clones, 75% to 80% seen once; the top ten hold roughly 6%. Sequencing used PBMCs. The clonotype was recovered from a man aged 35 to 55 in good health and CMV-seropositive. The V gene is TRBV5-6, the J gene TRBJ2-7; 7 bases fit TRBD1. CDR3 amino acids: CASSFDRVAYEQYF. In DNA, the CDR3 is TGTGCCAGCAGCTTTGACAGGGTGGCCTACGAGCAGTACTTC.